The 23 T cell receptor beta chains in this list originate from one sample, sequenced in a study of CD4 T cells in relation to SARS-CoV-2 and coronaviruses. Method: immunoSEQ multiplex PCR; TCRdb's copy keeps in-frame clones and lacks some. This table has some 65,000 clones, 75% to 90% appearing once. Unexposed donor CD4+ T cells date from about 2011-2018, before the COVID-19 pandemic. Sequencing input: memory CD4+ T cells from PBMCs. These TCRs come from a human donor in good health.

This clone was counted a few times. The chain's CDR3 is CAWRPTGTYEQYF. CDR3 DNA: TGTGCCTGGAGACCCACAGGCACCTACGAGCAGTACTTC. This rearrangement joins TRBV30 to TRBJ2-7, with D possibly TRBD1 on 5 matching bases. Trimming removed 3 bases at V and 2 bases at J, with 11 bases between. The CDR3 spans 13 residues. CDR1 GTSNPN and CDR2 SVGIG come from the germline V gene (reference sequence).

V gene TRBV7-8 combines with J gene TRBJ2-7; 9 bases align to TRBD1. The CDR3 covers 14 residues. V gave up 4 bases and J gave up 6 bases; unmatched junction bases: 7. Per the germline V gene, CDR1 is SGHVS and CDR2 is FQNEAQ. CDR3 amino acids: CASSSQGALGEQYF. CDR3 nucleotides: TGTGCCAGCAGCTCACAGGGGGCGCTTGGCGAGCAGTACTTC.

This chain links TRBV7-9 with TRBJ2-5, with a weak D call TRBD1 (5 bases). Germline V gives CDR1 SEHNR, CDR2 FQNEAQ (reference sequence). V lost 1 base and J 1 base, leaving 7 bases between the germline ends. CDR3 size: 14 residues. The CDR3 region is CASSLVRVQETQYF. The CDR3 bases are TGTGCCAGCAGCTTAGTCAGGGTCCAAGAGACCCAGTACTTC.

The sample holds a few counts of this clone. This chain joins TRBV7-9 and TRBJ1-1; 9 bases line up with TRBD1. The junction had 6 bases not matched to a gene; V was cut back by 5 bases and J by 5 bases. Per the germline V gene, CDR1 is SEHNR and CDR2 is FQNEAQ (reference sequence). The CDR3 totals 14 residues. The DNA of the CDR3 is TGTGCCAGCAGCGCGGGACAGGGAAGAACTGAAGCTTTCTTT. Translation: CASSAGQGRTEAFF.

The chain employs TRBV19 and TRBJ1-1, with TRBD1 matching over 8 bases. Germline V gene data show CDR1 as LNHDA and CDR2 as SQIVND (reference sequence). V lost 11 bases, J lost 0 bases, and 8 bases stayed unmatched. The CDR3 contains 14 residues. The CDR3 here is CASTRGQLNTEAFF. As DNA, the CDR3 is TGTGCCTCCACCAGGGGGCAGCTGAACACTGAAGCTTTCTTT.

The chain is built from TRBV3-1 (or the pseudogene TRBV3-2) and TRBJ1-1; TRBD1 matches at 7 bases. The CDR3 loop spans 13 amino acids. Trimming cost V 4 bases and J 11 bases; bases outside gene matches: 10. Germline loops: CDR1 LGHDT, CDR2 YNNKEL (reference sequence). The CDR3 loop reads CASSRRGLGSAFF. DNA of the CDR3: TGTGCCAGCAGCCGGAGGGGGCTCGGATCCGCTTTCTTT.

CDR3 sequence (DNA): TGTGCCTGGAGTTTTCCCCCAACCGGGACCAACTATGGCTACACCTTC. Encoded protein: CAWSFPPTGTNYGYTF. This sequence joins TRBV30 and TRBJ1-2, with a tentative D call TRBD1 (5 bases). Germline-derived CDR1 and CDR2 are GTSNPN and SVGIG (reference sequence). Trimming pared 2 bases from V and 2 bases from J, leaving 18 bases between. This CDR3 has 16 amino acids.

This clone was observed a handful of times. The chain uses TRBV18 and TRBJ1-6; possible D gene TRBD1, 5 bases. CDR1 and CDR2 (germline): KGHSH, LQKENI. The CDR3 covers 13 residues. V gave up 3 bases and J gave up 10 bases, with 10 bases separating them. The CDR3 DNA follows: TGTGCCAGCTCACCTATGACAGAGTCACCCCTCCACTTT. This translates into CASSPMTESPLHF.

In regard to this clone: The same CDR3 arises from other DNA sequences in this sample as well. The chain employs TRBV3-1 (or the pseudogene TRBV3-2) and TRBJ1-6; maybe TRBD1 (6 bases). Trimming pared 3 bases from V and 10 bases from J, leaving 10 bases between. CDR1 is LGHDT, CDR2 YNNKEL, per germline (reference sequence). CDR3 length: 13 residues. The CDR3 DNA reads TGTGCCAGCAGCCAGCCAGGGGACTCACCCCTCCACTTT. It yields the protein CASSQPGDSPLHF.

This clone was seen a single time. This chain joins TRBV12-3 or TRBV12-4 and TRBJ2-1; no definite D call. V dropped 6 bases and J dropped 10 bases, with 16 bases sitting between them. CDR3 length: 13 residues. CDR3 coding DNA: TGTGCCAGCAGGCCCTGGGTTGGCAGGGAGCAGTTCTTC. Its protein is CASRPWVGREQFF.

The rearrangement joins TRBV5-1 to TRBJ2-1; 11 nucleotides agree with TRBD1. CDR3 size: 14 residues. After removal of 4 bases from V and 8 bases from J, the junction contained 5 bases not matched to a gene. Looked up from germline, CDR1 is SGHRS and CDR2 is YFSETQ. In DNA, the CDR3 is TGCGCCAGCAGCCATGGACAGGGGGCGGATGAGCAGTTCTTC. Translated: CASSHGQGADEQFF.

V and J are TRBV27 and TRBJ2-3; 15 bases are shared with TRBD2. The CDR3 runs 16 residues. Unmatched junction bases numbered 5, after V lost 4 bases and J lost 6 bases. The germline V gene encodes CDR1 MNHEY and CDR2 SMNVEV (reference sequence). CDR3 loop: CASSSRTSGGADTQYF. In DNA, the CDR3 is TGTGCCAGCAGTTCTAGGACTAGCGGGGGGGCGGATACGCAGTATTTT.

The rearrangement links TRBV28 to TRBJ1-1; unclear D gene. Germline lookup yields CDR1 MDHEN and CDR2 SYDVKM. The CDR3 spans 12 residues. Trimming cost V 6 bases and J 3 bases, with 8 bases left between them. The DNA of the CDR3 is TGTGCCAGCAGCCCTCGATACACTGAAGCTTTCTTT. Its translation is CASSPRYTEAFF.

The CDR3 loop reads CASSPGQTNTEAFF. The CDR3 nucleotides read TGTGCCAGCAGTCCGGGACAGACAAACACTGAAGCTTTCTTT. The rearrangement links TRBV6-5 to TRBJ1-1, with 7 nucleotides matching TRBD1. The CDR3 length is 14 residues. V lost 5 bases, J lost 2 bases, and 5 bases stayed unmatched. Germline CDR1 reads MNHEY; CDR2 reads SVGAGI.

V and J are TRBV28 and TRBJ1-2; D gene uncertain. CDR3 length: 12 residues. Per germline, CDR1 MDHEN and CDR2 SYDVKM. Trimming removed 1 base at V and 4 bases at J, with 4 bases between. CDR3 nucleotides: TGTGCCAGCAGTTTATCAAGCTATGGCTACACCTTC. Translating it yields CASSLSSYGYTF.

About this clone: The junction and the germline gene differ at one end; a read error may be behind it. CDR3 sequence reads: CASSIGQGMDYGYTF. CDR3 nucleotide sequence: TGTGCCAGTAGCATAGGACAGGGAATGGACTATGGCTACACCTTC. The rearrangement joins TRBV19 to TRBJ1-2; the match to TRBD1 covers 8 bases. CDR1 LNHDA and CDR2 SQIVND come from the germline V gene (reference sequence). The CDR3 has 15 residues. Filled out from reference TRBV19 and TRBJ1-2, the complete variable domain reads DGGITQSPKYLFRKEGQNVTLSCEQNLNHDAMYWYRQDPGQGLRLIYYSQIVNDFQKGDIAEGYSVSREKKESFPLTVTSAQKNPTAFYLCASSIGQGMDYGYTFGSGTRLTVV.

J is TRBJ2-1 and V is TRBV29-1; tentatively, D is TRBD2 (6 bases). Germline values: CDR1 SQVTM, CDR2 ANQGSEA. The CDR3 extends over 21 amino acids. V was pared by 7 bases and J by 8 bases, with 42 bases between. CDR3 nucleotides: TGCAGCGCCCGCCGTAGGGCGCCGGGTGGGCAGGGTGGAGGGGCAAACCATGAGCAGTTCTTC. This codes for CSARRRAPGGQGGGANHEQFF.

The V call is TRBV5-1, the J call TRBJ2-2; 9 bases line up with TRBD1. The CDR3 has 19 amino acids. Germline CDR1 reads SGHRS; CDR2 reads YFSETQ. The junction had 13 bases not matched to a gene; V was cut back by 2 bases and J by 2 bases. The CDR3 is CASSFRRSDRGINTGELFF. The CDR3 DNA follows: TGCGCCAGCAGCTTCCGGCGCTCAGACAGGGGGATTAACACCGGGGAGCTGTTTTTT.

This clone was detected only a few times. V usage is TRBV7-6 and J usage is TRBJ1-3, with TRBD1 as a possible D gene (5 bases). Germline loops: CDR1 SGHVS, CDR2 FNYEAQ. This CDR3 region has 16 residues. V was trimmed by 5 bases and J by 4 bases, leaving 18 bases between them. The CDR3 DNA reads TGTGCCAGCAGCAGATCGACCGGGACCTCGGGAAACACCATATATTTT. This encodes CASSRSTGTSGNTIYF. Variable domain in full (rest from reference TRBV7-6 and TRBJ1-3): GAGVSQSPRYKVTKRGQDVALRCDPISGHVSLYWYRQALGQGPEFLTYFNYEAQQDKSGLPNDRFSAERPEGSISTLTIQRTEQRDSAMYRCASSRSTGTSGNTIYFGEGSWLTVV.

This rearrangement joins TRBV9 to TRBJ2-5; maybe TRBD1 (5 bases). Germline V lookup: CDR1 SGDLS, CDR2 YYNGEE. Trimming cost V 2 bases and J 4 bases, with 12 bases left between them. The CDR3 is made up of 14 amino acids. The CDR3, as DNA: TGTGCCAGCAGCGTGCAGGGATCCTCAGAGACCCAGTACTTC. Amino acid sequence: CASSVQGSSETQYF.

CDR3 protein: CASSLEQGRGKTQYF. The CDR3, as DNA: TGCGCCAGCAGCTTGGAGCAGGGAAGGGGGAAGACCCAGTACTTC. V gene TRBV5-1 combines with J gene TRBJ2-5; TRBD1 might be the D (6 bases). V lost 0 bases to trimming and J lost 6 bases, with 15 bases between them. The CDR3 spans 15 residues. CDR1 and CDR2 (germline): SGHRS, YFSETQ.

The chain is built from TRBV24-1 and TRBJ1-5; 11 nucleotides line up with TRBD1. This CDR3 region has 15 residues. The germline gives CDR1 KGHDR, CDR2 SFDVKD. The V gene end was trimmed by 4 bases and the J gene end by 5 bases; junction bases not matched to a gene: 3. The CDR3 is CATSDGTGGDQPQHF. CDR3 sequence (DNA): TGTGCCACCAGTGACGGGACAGGGGGGGATCAGCCCCAGCATTTT.

J is TRBJ1-3 and V is TRBV7-2, with TRBD1 identical over 7 bases. The V segment lost 3 bases and the J segment 0 bases; nucleotides outside the gene matches: 2. In germline, CDR1 is SGHTA, CDR2 FQGNSA. This CDR3 region has 15 residues. CDR3 sequence: CASSFDRDSGNTIYF. CDR3 DNA sequence: TGTGCCAGCAGCTTCGACAGGGACTCTGGAAACACCATATATTTT.